This TCR beta chain comes out of a study of blood T cell repertoires in COVID-19. Authors' processing steps: Amplification of reference gene primers was used by the study to estimate nucleated cell counts. TCRdb's table, derived via immunoSEQ multiplex PCR, lists solely in-frame clones and lacks some. Clone size and the V and J calls come from that table; the DNA yielded D and trimming. The sample records roughly 190,000 clones, 76% being singletons. Sequencing was done on a sample of PBMCs or T cells enriched from blood (not recorded which). This TCR was recovered from a woman in her 50s with acute COVID-19.

In nucleotides, the CDR3 is TGTGCCAGCCTGGACAGGGTGAAAAAACTGTTTTTT. This sequence encodes CASLDRVKKLFF. V gene TRBV21-1 combines with J gene TRBJ1-4; no DNA check was done on the table's D call, TRBD1. TRBV21-1 is a pseudogene segment. CDR3 length: 12 amino acids.